This T cell receptor (beta chain) was obtained from a study of early T cells in non-severe SARS-CoV-2 infection. The sample holds many counts of this clonotype. The CDR3 contains 13 residues. After removal of 6 bases from V and 6 bases from J, the junction contained 4 bases not matched to a gene. Germline assignment: CDR1 MNHEY and CDR2 SMNVEV (reference sequence). TCRdb itself ran the 5' RACE reads through MiXCR, one entry per CDR3 protein. This repertoire shows tens of thousands of distinct CDR3 sequences, around 13% found once; its top ten account for approximately 4.4%. The TCR was taken from an adult who was a healthcare worker with PCR-confirmed SARS-CoV-2 infection or an uninfected control (not recorded which). The chain uses TRBV27 and TRBJ2-1; 8 bases line up with TRBD1. Sequencing was done on a sample of whole blood. The CDR3 nucleotides read TGTGCCAGCAGGAACGACAGGGGCAATGAGCAGTTCTTC. It is translated as CASRNDRGNEQFF.